Following are 2 T cell receptor beta chains from one sample sequenced in a study of response to subunit inactivated influenza vaccine. From the RT-PCR reads, TCRdb called clonotypes with MiXCR, one entry per CDR3 protein. The profile shows around 600,000 distinct CDR3 sequences, around 10% of them singletons. The data were also submitted as part of a second study, on T cells expressing NK-cell markers. That work states: UMIs accompanied the 5'RACE template switching by which TCR beta cDNA was made.

Sequenced here: PBMCs from blood, sampled on the day of vaccination. These receptors all come from a man over 45 who received an inactivated influenza vaccine.

The table lists this clonotype with a few counts. The chain employs TRBV5-1 and TRBJ1-4; D not resolved. The CDR3 has 19 amino acids. Germline CDR1 reads SGHRS; CDR2 reads YFSETQ. Trimming cost V 2 bases and J 2 bases, with 22 bases left between them. CDR3: CASSFSGESLLSTNEKLFF. The DNA of the CDR3 is TGCGCCAGCAGCTTTTCCGGGGAATCCTTATTATCCACTAATGAAAAACTGTTTTTT.

This clonotype has a handful of counts. The V gene is TRBV12-3 or TRBV12-4, the J gene TRBJ2-2, with D perhaps TRBD1 or TRBD2 (7 bases each). V was pared by 6 bases and J by 0 bases, with 14 bases between. The length of the CDR3 is 16 residues. This CDR3 is CASSRAGQSNTGELFF. CDR3 coding DNA: TGTGCCAGCAGCCGAGCGGGACAGTCGAACACCGGGGAGCTGTTTTTT.